Sequencing of this T cell receptor (beta chain) was carried out in a study of spatial heterogeneity in lung cancer. Study information: The cohort: over 65 early-stage, untreated non-small cell lung cancer patients. Consistently, beta-chain sequences turned up in larger numbers than alpha-chain sequences did. The study observed each unique TCR and UMI combination more than ten times on average in raw reads.

Germline V gene data show CDR1 as ENHRY and CDR2 as SYGVKD. V dropped 0 bases and J dropped 0; count of bases not matched to a gene: 2. This CDR3 is built from 16 residues. Noted time point: blood at routine non-recurrence follow-up after resection. Sequencing of whole RNA from tumor, nontumor lung or frozen PBMC involved no sorting. A few counts support this clonotype. TCRdb reprocessed the 5' RACE reads via MiXCR and lists one record per CDR3 protein. The sample lists about 47,000 distinct CDR3 sequences, approximately 12% occurring once. Sequenced here: PBMCs, sampled at follow-up. This receptor was taken from a male donor with early-stage non-small cell lung cancer. The chain combines TRBV10-3 with TRBJ2-5, with TRBD2 matching 9 bases. The CDR3 is CAISESTSGNQETQYF. CDR3 DNA sequence: TGTGCCATCAGTGAGTCGACTAGCGGAAACCAAGAGACCCAGTACTTC.